This T cell receptor (beta chain) was retrieved from a study of regulatory T cells in long-lasting Graves disease. The study, taken as a whole, reports: Persistent-disease Graves' patients showed less TCR diversity than new cases.

Time point of the sample: newly diagnosed GD, antithyroid drugs for less than 3 months. From RNA extracted from PBMCs, the TCR library was made. For TCR beta, libraries came from iRepertoire HTBI primers and Arm-PCR of CDR3 regions. One entry per CDR3 protein results from TCRdb running MiXCR on the multiplex PCR reads. The repertoire consists of about 380,000 distinct CDR3 sequences, with around 16% occurring once and the leading ten covering about 20%. This clonotype was recorded at least ten times. Its antigen is not known. This CDR3 comprises 17 residues. Per germline, CDR1 MGHRA and CDR2 YSYEKL. With 3 bases removed from V and 1 base from J, the gap between germline ends came to 18 bases.

Sequencing was performed on peripheral blood mononuclear cells (PBMCs), taken at new diagnosis, from a patient treated with antithyroid drugs. This chain connects TRBV4-1 to TRBJ1-1; D is possibly TRBD1 (6 bases). The TCR originated in a female donor with Graves disease. The DNA for the CDR3 is TGCGCCAGCAGCCATGTAATAGCTCGGACAGCGAACACTGAAGCTTTCTTT. It translates to CASSHVIARTANTEAFF.